Listed here are 21 T cell receptor beta chains from one sample, sequenced in a study of regulatory T cells in long-lasting Graves disease. Time point: newly diagnosed GD, antithyroid drugs for less than 3 months. Construction of the TCR library relied on RNA isolated from PBMCs. Arm-PCR of CDR3 regions and iRepertoire HTBI primers were the basis on which TCR beta libraries were built. MiXCR was run by TCRdb on the multiplex PCR reads, yielding one entry per CDR3 protein. Of a few hundred thousand distinct CDR3 sequences in the sample, around 18% were seen once. The sequenced sample was peripheral blood mononuclear cells (PBMCs), obtained at new diagnosis, from a patient treated with antithyroid drugs. The receptors were gathered from a female donor with Graves disease.

The chain employs TRBV14 and TRBJ2-1; D is possibly TRBD2 (5 bases). Germline CDR1 and CDR2: SGHDN and FVKESK. V lost 6 bases to trimming and J lost 4 bases, with 19 bases between them. The CDR3 has 16 residues. CDR3 nucleotide sequence: TGTGCCAGCAGTAGGATTGCGGGCTCCTATTACAATGAGCAGTTCTTC. Encoded protein: CASSRIAGSYYNEQFF.

This clonotype was seen at least ten times. The chain carries TRBV10-3 and TRBJ2-2; D gene unclear. With 7 bases removed from V and 2 bases from J, the gap between germline ends came to 14 bases. There are 15 residues in the CDR3. The V gene's germline CDR1 is ENHRY and CDR2 SYGVKD. CDR3 nucleotide sequence: TGTGCCATCACGGACCGGGCGGCCAACACCGGGGAGCTGTTTTTT. It translates to CAITDRAANTGELFF.

The rearrangement links TRBV7-3 to TRBJ2-2; TRBD2 matches 9 bases. The CDR3 totals 14 residues. Germline lookup yields CDR1 SGHTA and CDR2 FQGTGA. The V gene end was trimmed by 5 bases and the J gene end by 7 bases; junction bases not matched to a gene: 5. The CDR3 reads CASSIGTSSGELFF. DNA of the CDR3: TGTGCCAGCAGCATAGGGACTAGCAGCGGGGAGCTGTTTTTT.

At least ten counts were recorded for this clonotype. This chain uses TRBV18 with TRBJ2-7, with TRBD2 matching 14 bases. CDR1 is KGHSH, CDR2 LQKENI, per germline. The CDR3 is made up of 15 amino acids. Germline trimming cut 5 bases from V and 2 bases from J; bases unmatched to any gene: 2. CDR3 residues: CASSETSGRAYEQYF. DNA for the CDR3: TGTGCCAGCTCAGAGACTAGCGGGAGGGCCTACGAGCAGTACTTC. Complete variable domain (other parts from reference TRBV18 and TRBJ2-7): NAGVMQNPRHLVRRRGQEARLRCSPMKGHSHVYWYRQLPEEGLKFMVYLQKENIIDESGMPKERFSAEFPKEGPSILRIQQVVRGDSAAYFCASSETSGRAYEQYFGPGTRLTVT.

This clonotype came up many times. V usage is TRBV7-6 and J usage is TRBJ1-2, with TRBD1 matching over 7 bases. The CDR3 length is 16 residues. Germline CDR1 and CDR2: SGHVS and FNYEAQ. V shed 3 bases, J shed 4 bases, and the junction held 11 bases outside the gene matches. The CDR3 bases are TGTGCCAGCAGCTTGGAAATGGCTGGACAGGCCTATGGCTACACCTTC. Translation: CASSLEMAGQAYGYTF.

In this sample, this clonotype turned up a few times. As DNA, the CDR3 is TGTGCCAGCAGCAGGAGAGGCACAGATACGCAGTATTTT. Translation gives CASSRRGTDTQYF. This chain joins TRBV3-1 and TRBJ2-3; D is uncertain. Germline V lookup: CDR1 LGHDT, CDR2 YNNKEL (reference sequence). Trimming left V 5 bases short and J 1 base short, with 7 bases between. This CDR3 contains 13 residues.

The chain is built from TRBV7-9 and TRBJ2-1, with 9 bases aligning to TRBD2. Germline V gives CDR1 SEHNR, CDR2 FQNEAQ (reference sequence). There are 18 residues in the CDR3. The V and J ends lost 5 bases and 3 bases, in that order; junction bases with no gene match: 14. CDR3 sequence (DNA): TGTGCCAGCAGCCCGCGGTTGACTAGCGGAAAAAGCTACAATGAGCAGTTCTTC. Its translation is CASSPRLTSGKSYNEQFF.

Ten or more counts support this clonotype. This chain uses TRBV3-1 with TRBJ2-7; D is possibly TRBD1 (6 bases). V lost 1 base and J lost 0, with 10 bases in between. CDR3 length equals 15 residues. Looked up from germline, CDR1 is LGHDT and CDR2 is YNNKEL (reference sequence). CDR3 coding DNA: TGTGCCAGCAGCCAAGGTGAGGGACACTCCTACGAGCAGTACTTC. The encoded protein is CASSQGEGHSYEQYF.

There are many counts of this clonotype. At one of its ends the junction is not consistent with the germline gene, which may arise from a read error. The rearrangement uses TRBV7-7 and TRBJ2-5, with D possibly being TRBD1 or TRBD2 (5 bases each). This CDR3 is 13 amino acids long. The germline gives CDR1 SSHAT, CDR2 FNYEAQ (reference sequence). The CDR3 DNA is TGTGCTAGCAGCTTTGGGGGTTTGGAGACCCAGTACTTC. As protein: CASSFGGLETQYF.

This clonotype showed up many times. The chain employs TRBV7-2 and TRBJ2-7; maybe TRBD2 (6 bases). The CDR3 contains 13 residues. Per the germline V gene, CDR1 is SGHTA and CDR2 is FQGNSA. The V end lost 3 bases, the J end lost 5 bases, and 11 bases lay between the germline ends. CDR3 DNA: TGTGCCAGCAGCTTCGGGGGTAGGGACGAGCAGTACTTC. As protein: CASSFGGRDEQYF.

This sequence joins TRBV14 and TRBJ2-5; D possibly corresponds to TRBD1 (6 bases). The CDR3 sequence is 16 residues long. Germline V CDR1 and CDR2: SGHDN, FVKESK. Between the trimmed V and J ends, which lost 2 bases and 0 bases, there was a span of 13 bases. The CDR3 protein is CASSQHGDRNQETQYF. The CDR3 DNA is TGTGCCAGCAGCCAACACGGAGACAGGAACCAAGAGACCCAGTACTTC.

Turning to this clonotype: A read error may explain this, as a much larger clone is one base away. The chain employs TRBV7-2 and TRBJ1-5; D may be TRBD1 (5 bases). Trimming took 11 bases from V and 1 from J, leaving 12 bases between them. The CDR3 is 13 residues long. Germline lookup yields CDR1 SGHTA and CDR2 FQGNSA. The CDR3 DNA reads TGTGCCTCCCACCGGGACAGCAATCAGCCCCAGCATTTT. Its protein is CASHRDSNQPQHF.

At least ten counts were recorded for this clonotype. This chain joins TRBV7-9 and TRBJ2-7, with D perhaps assigned TRBD1 or TRBD2 (5 bases each). Germline values: CDR1 SEHNR, CDR2 FQNEAQ (reference sequence). Trimming cost V 5 bases and J 6 bases, with 11 bases left between them. The CDR3 is 12 amino acids. The CDR3 region is CASSVRDGEQYF. The CDR3 region has the DNA TGTGCCAGCAGCGTCAGGGACGGCGAGCAGTACTTC.

At least ten counts were recorded for this clonotype. The chain uses TRBV19 and TRBJ1-4; D is unclear. Trimming took off 5 bases at V and 3 bases at J, with 13 bases between the two ends. In germline, CDR1 is LNHDA, CDR2 SQIVND (reference sequence). This CDR3 is 15 amino acids long. The CDR3 sequence is CASSVGPNSNEKLFF. For the CDR3, the DNA is TGTGCCAGTAGTGTCGGACCCAACTCTAATGAAAAACTGTTTTTT.

This clonotype was counted at least ten times. This chain links TRBV11-3 with TRBJ1-1, with 8 bases identical to TRBD1. CDR1 and CDR2 from the germline V gene are SGHNT and YENEEA. The V and J ends lost 0 bases and 3 bases, in that order; junction bases with no gene match: 3. The CDR3 is 15 amino acids. This CDR3 reads CASSLESTGDTEAFF. CDR3 sequence (DNA): TGTGCCAGCAGCTTAGAGTCGACAGGGGACACTGAAGCTTTCTTT.

This clonotype was seen at least ten times. The CDR3 loop is CASSLVTAYNEQFF. The CDR3 DNA sequence: TGTGCCAGCAGCTTAGTAACGGCATACAATGAGCAGTTCTTC. The chain couples TRBV11-1 to TRBJ2-1; D unresolved. The CDR3 has 14 amino acids. Germline CDR1 SGHAT, CDR2 FQDESV (reference sequence). V lost 1 base to trimming and J lost 4 bases, with 8 bases between them.

As regards this clonotype: A read error is possible here, since a much larger clone lies one base away. The genes are TRBV7-9 and TRBJ2-7; no clear D gene. CDR1 and CDR2 (germline): SEHNR, FQNEAQ (reference sequence). Trimming removed 8 bases at V and 2 bases at J, with 19 bases between. The CDR3 length is 15 residues. CDR3 coding DNA: TGTGCCAGCGGCCCTGGTTCGGCAGGTACCTACGAGCAGTACTTC. As protein: CASGPGSAGTYEQYF.

This clonotype came up many times. V and J are TRBV11-2 and TRBJ2-7, with TRBD1 matching 8 bases. V was pared by 0 bases and J by 3 bases, with 10 bases of the junction left unmatched. From germline, CDR1 is SGHAT and CDR2 FQNNGV. CDR3 length: 17 residues. This CDR3 is CASSLDPGRGRFYEQYF. The CDR3 coding sequence is TGTGCCAGCAGCTTAGATCCAGGCAGGGGGCGTTTCTACGAGCAGTACTTC.

The gene calls are TRBV5-6 and TRBJ2-6; 9 positions agree with TRBD1. Germline V gene sequence: CDR1 SGHDT, CDR2 YYEEEE. V shed 2 bases, J shed 0 bases, and the junction held 3 bases outside the gene matches. The CDR3 has 17 amino acids. Written as DNA, the CDR3 is TGTGCCAGCAGCTTCCGGGACAGGGTCTCTGGGGCCAACGTCCTGACTTTC. Its translation is CASSFRDRVSGANVLTF.

The table lists this clonotype with many counts. The chain employs TRBV12-3 or TRBV12-4 and TRBJ1-2; D is unclear. V gave up 2 bases and J gave up 2 bases, with 9 bases separating them. The CDR3 covers 14 residues. In nucleotides, the CDR3 is TGTGCCAGCAGTTTATATCGGACCAACTATGGCTACACCTTC. This encodes CASSLYRTNYGYTF.

This clonotype has a count of ten or more. The chain couples TRBV3-2 to TRBJ2-3; TRBD2, as called in the table, went unchecked against the DNA. TRBV3-2 is an annotated pseudogene. The CDR3 loop spans 16 amino acids. In DNA, the CDR3 is TGTGCCAGCAGCCCCCACTTAGCGGGATGCACAGATACGCAGTATTTT. This gives the protein CASSPHLAGCTDTQYF.